The next 22 T cell receptor beta chains were all read from a single sample in a study of siplizumab effects on memory and regulatory T cells. The table came from immunoSEQ multiplex PCR; TCRdb's copy has only in-frame clones and leaves some out. The data contain approximately 60,000 clones, around 80% of them singletons. Sequencing was performed on memory CD4+ T cells sorted from blood. The receptors originated from a human donor in good health.

The chain links TRBV25-1 to TRBJ1-2; weak D call: TRBD1 (5 bases). Trimming took 2 bases from V and 1 from J, leaving 14 bases between them. CDR1 and CDR2 (germline): MGHDK, SYGVNS. This CDR3 spans 16 amino acids. CDR3 nucleotides: TGTGCCAGCAGTGAAGCCCAGGGCAGACATAACTATGGCTACACCTTC. Its protein is CASSEAQGRHNYGYTF.

The V gene is TRBV6-1, the J gene TRBJ2-3; D perhaps matches TRBD1 (6 bases). There are 13 residues in the CDR3. V was trimmed by 8 bases and J by 2 bases, leaving 11 bases between them. The germline V gene encodes CDR1 MNHNS and CDR2 SASEGT. The CDR3 coding sequence is TGTGCCAGCGCCGGACAGCCCACAGATACGCAGTATTTT. Its protein is CASAGQPTDTQYF.

The chain employs TRBV18 and TRBJ1-3; D perhaps matches TRBD1 (5 bases). Germline V lookup: CDR1 KGHSH, CDR2 LQKENI. This CDR3 comprises 15 residues. V dropped 4 bases and J dropped 2 bases, with 12 bases sitting between them. The CDR3 protein is CASSLPPGAGNTIYF. The CDR3 DNA follows: TGTGCCAGCTCACTTCCTCCGGGGGCTGGAAACACCATATATTTT.

The CDR3: CASSLAPAVETQYF. The CDR3 DNA reads TGTGCCAGCAGCTTAGCGCCGGCGGTAGAGACCCAGTACTTC. The V call is TRBV7-9, the J call TRBJ2-5; D unclear. The CDR3 length is 14 residues. V was pared by 0 bases and J by 4 bases, with 9 bases between. From germline, CDR1 is SEHNR and CDR2 FQNEAQ (reference sequence).

This clone was seen a handful of times. The rearrangement joins TRBV9 to TRBJ2-7; no definite D call. Germline V gives CDR1 SGDLS, CDR2 YYNGEE. This CDR3 has 15 residues. V lost 0 bases, J lost 4 bases, and 14 bases lay in between. CDR3 DNA sequence: TGTGCCAGCAGCGTAGTCCTAGTACAGCAATACGAGCAGTACTTC. Residues: CASSVVLVQQYEQYF.

This chain connects TRBV30 to TRBJ1-1; possibly TRBD1 for D (6 bases). This CDR3 comprises 11 residues. In germline, CDR1 is GTSNPN, CDR2 SVGIG (reference sequence). CDR3 loop: CGTEMNTEAFF. CDR3 DNA sequence: TGTGGGACAGAGATGAACACTGAAGCTTTCTTT.

CDR3 region: CASSLSPGGAKNIQYF. The CDR3 DNA reads TGTGCCAGCAGCCTCTCTCCCGGGGGCGCGAAAAACATTCAGTACTTC. V usage is TRBV7-9 and J usage is TRBJ2-4; D may correspond to TRBD1 or TRBD2 (6 bases each). Per the germline V gene, CDR1 is SEHNR and CDR2 is FQNEAQ (reference sequence). Deletions cut 5 bases from V and 4 bases from J, with 18 bases between. This CDR3 has 16 residues.

The chain employs TRBV5-1 and TRBJ2-6, with a weak D call TRBD1 (5 bases). The CDR3 runs to 15 residues. V was clipped by 2 bases and J by 1 base, with 7 bases between them. Germline V CDR1 and CDR2: SGHRS, YFSETQ. The CDR3 sequence: CASSFQGSGANVLTF. Here the CDR3 DNA reads TGCGCCAGCAGCTTCCAGGGATCTGGGGCCAACGTCCTGACTTTC.

CDR3 protein: CASGPFPPGTMNTEAFF. CDR3 nucleotide sequence: TGTGCTAGTGGCCCTTTTCCCCCCGGGACTATGAACACTGAAGCTTTCTTT. This sequence joins TRBV12-5 and TRBJ1-1; TRBD1 might be the D (5 bases). V was clipped by 6 bases and J by 0 bases, with 20 bases between them. The CDR3 covers 17 residues. The germline gives CDR1 LGHNT, CDR2 FRNRAP. Filled out from reference TRBV12-5 and TRBJ1-1, the complete variable domain reads DARVTQTPRHKVTEMGQEVTMRCQPILGHNTVFWYRQTMMQGLELLAYFRNRAPLDDSGMPKDRFSAEMPDATLATLKIQPSEPRDSAVYFCASGPFPPGTMNTEAFFGQGTRLTVV.

This chain joins TRBV5-1 and TRBJ2-7; D possibly matches TRBD1 or TRBD2 (6 bases each). V gave up 3 bases and J gave up 5 bases, with 21 bases separating them. The CDR3 loop spans 16 amino acids. Germline V gives CDR1 SGHRS, CDR2 YFSETQ. In DNA, the CDR3 is TGCGCCAGCAGCTGGGGCCACGGGGGCAACTTCGACGAGCAGTACTTC. This translates into CASSWGHGGNFDEQYF.

This clone was seen only once. The chain uses TRBV5-1 and TRBJ1-5; no reliable D call. Trimming left V 0 bases short and J 4 bases short, with 5 bases between. From germline, CDR1 is SGHRS and CDR2 YFSETQ. CDR3 length: 13 residues. The DNA of the CDR3 is TGCGCCAGCAGCTTGGACGGTAATCAGCCCCAGCATTTT. It specifies CASSLDGNQPQHF.

This clone was counted only a few times. The chain has TRBV19 and TRBJ1-1; TRBD1 matches 12 bases. Germline V gene lookup returns CDR1 LNHDA and CDR2 SQIVND (reference sequence). CDR3 length: 15 residues. V dropped 5 bases and J dropped 4; count of bases not matched to a gene: 5. CDR3 sequence: CASSWDRGPGTEAFF. In DNA form, the CDR3 reads TGTGCCAGTAGTTGGGACAGGGGGCCGGGCACTGAAGCTTTCTTT.

The chain couples TRBV6-5 to TRBJ1-2; D gene ambiguous. The CDR3 has 14 residues. The germline gives CDR1 MNHEY, CDR2 SVGAGI. With 0 bases removed from V and 8 bases from J, the gap between germline ends came to 13 bases. For the CDR3, the DNA is TGTGCCAGCAGTTACTCTCGCGGGAGCGTCGGCTACACCTTC. Its translation is CASSYSRGSVGYTF.

The chain uses TRBV27 and TRBJ1-2; a possible D gene is TRBD1 (5 bases). V was cut by 6 bases and J by 0 bases, with 11 bases left in between. The CDR3 has 14 amino acids. CDR1 is MNHEY, CDR2 SMNVEV, per germline (reference sequence). The DNA of the CDR3 is TGTGCCAGCAGATCAGGGAGGGCTAACTATGGCTACACCTTC. Translated, it gives CASRSGRANYGYTF.

The chain couples TRBV2 to TRBJ2-6, with no clear D. CDR1 and CDR2 (germline): SNHLY, FYNNEI. The V gene lost 6 bases and the J gene lost 0 bases, with 15 bases spanning the gap. The CDR3 is made up of 17 amino acids. The CDR3 loop reads CASSGIHPNSGANVLTF. DNA of the CDR3: TGTGCCAGCAGCGGAATACACCCCAACTCTGGGGCCAACGTCCTGACTTTC.

In DNA form, the CDR3 reads TGTGCCAGCAGCTTAGGAGGGGCCTCTGGAAACACCATATATTTT. Its translation is CASSLGGASGNTIYF. V and J are TRBV7-2 and TRBJ1-3, with D maybe TRBD1 (5 bases). The germline CDR1 and CDR2 sequences are SGHTA and FQGNSA. The CDR3 spans 15 residues. Trimming pared 1 base from V and 0 bases from J, leaving 7 bases between. Together with reference TRBV7-2 and TRBJ1-3, the CDR3 gives the full variable domain: GAGVSQSPSNKVTEKGKDVELRCDPISGHTALYWYRQSLGQGLEFLIYFQGNSAPDKSGLPSDRFSAERTGGSVSTLTIQRTQQEDSAVYLCASSLGGASGNTIYFGEGSWLTVV.

The chain combines TRBV28 with TRBJ1-5, with D possibly TRBD1 on 5 matching bases. The ends were cut back, 6 bases at V and 1 base at J, with 10 bases in the middle. This CDR3 is 14 amino acids long. Germline values: CDR1 MDHEN, CDR2 SYDVKM. The DNA of the CDR3 is TGTGCCAGCAGGGGGGAGCGGAGCAATCAGCCCCAGCATTTT. Its translation: CASRGERSNQPQHF. The full variable domain, with the rest looked up from reference TRBV28 and TRBJ1-5, is DVKVTQSSRYLVKRTGEKVFLECVQDMDHENMFWYRQDPGLGLRLIYFSYDVKMKEKGDIPEGYSVSREKKERFSLILESASTNQTSMYLCASRGERSNQPQHFGDGTRLSIL.

V and J are TRBV5-1 and TRBJ2-7; the match to TRBD1 covers 7 bases. The V gene end was trimmed by 4 bases and the J gene end by 4 bases; junction bases not matched to a gene: 14. The CDR3 consists of 16 residues. Germline assignment: CDR1 SGHRS and CDR2 YFSETQ. In DNA, the CDR3 is TGCGCCAGCAGCGCCGGTGGACCGGGACAGTGGTACGAGCAGTACTTC. Translated: CASSAGGPGQWYEQYF.

This clone has more than one count but fewer than ten. This chain connects TRBV2 to TRBJ2-6, with D tentatively TRBD2 (5 bases). This CDR3 is 15 amino acids long. Trimming left V 8 bases short and J 0 bases short, with 11 bases between. Per the germline V gene, CDR1 is SNHLY and CDR2 is FYNNEI. The CDR3 DNA is TGTGCCAGCGAGGAGCGGCTCTCTGGGGCCAACGTCCTGACTTTC. This translates into CASEERLSGANVLTF.

The V call is TRBV27, the J call TRBJ2-3, with a tentative D call TRBD2 (5 bases). The CDR3 covers 14 residues. Looked up from germline, CDR1 is MNHEY and CDR2 is SMNVEV (reference sequence). The germline V and J ends were trimmed by 9 bases and 5 bases, with 18 bases remaining between them. This chain's CDR3 is CASKDSKAGDTQYF. CDR3 sequence (DNA): TGTGCCAGTAAGGACTCGAAGGCGGGAGATACGCAGTATTTT.

J is TRBJ1-1 and V is TRBV7-3; TRBD1 is a possible D gene (5 bases). Per germline, CDR1 SGHTA and CDR2 FQGTGA. The length of the CDR3 is 14 residues. V lost 5 bases to trimming and J lost 1 base, with 11 bases between them. This CDR3 is CASSRDGQNTEAFF. Written as DNA, the CDR3 is TGTGCCAGCAGCCGAGACGGACAGAACACTGAAGCTTTCTTT.

The J gene is TRBJ2-7, the V gene TRBV6-1; TRBD1 is a possible D gene (6 bases). Between the trimmed V and J ends, which lost 2 bases and 2 bases, there was a span of 10 bases. The CDR3 has 14 amino acids. Germline lookup yields CDR1 MNHNS and CDR2 SASEGT. The DNA for the CDR3 is TGTGCCAGCAGTGAATTGGGACAAGCCTACGAGCAGTACTTC. Translation gives CASSELGQAYEQYF.